A single sample is the source of the 24 T cell receptor beta chains below, sequenced in a study of cytomegalovirus exposure and HLA in healthy donors. TCRdb's copy holds only in-frame clones and misses some; the assay was immunoSEQ multiplex PCR. The data contain more than 100,000 clones, approximately 87% of them seen just once; the ten biggest clones take up about 6%. The sequenced sample consisted of PBMCs. The receptors were gathered from a woman between 18 and 29 years old in good health and CMV-seropositive.

The gene calls are TRBV29-1 and TRBJ2-1; 8 positions agree with TRBD2. J was trimmed by 2 bases and V by 6 bases; bases with no gene match: 12. Looked up from germline, CDR1 is SQVTM and CDR2 is ANQGSEA. This CDR3 region has 16 residues. The CDR3 region is CSVLIVSGVTYNEQFF. In DNA, the CDR3 is TGCAGCGTCCTAATTGTTAGCGGGGTCACCTACAATGAGCAGTTCTTC.

The gene calls are TRBV4-3 and TRBJ2-3; 10 bases match TRBD2. The CDR3 is 17 amino acids. Germline trimming cut 0 bases from V and 1 base from J; bases unmatched to any gene: 4. Looked up from germline, CDR1 is LGHNA and CDR2 is YSLEER. The CDR3 sequence: CASSQDGLAGGTDTQYF. Written as DNA, the CDR3 is TGCGCCAGCAGCCAAGATGGTCTAGCGGGGGGCACAGATACGCAGTATTTT.

The rearrangement joins TRBV11-2 to TRBJ2-3, with 10 bases lining up with TRBD2. Germline V lookup: CDR1 SGHAT, CDR2 FQNNGV. The V segment lost 1 base and the J segment 6 bases; nucleotides outside the gene matches: 7. The CDR3 has 16 amino acids. In DNA form, the CDR3 reads TGTGCCAGCAGCTTAGTAACTAGCGGGATCTGGGATACGCAGTATTTT. The encoded protein is CASSLVTSGIWDTQYF.

The V call is TRBV7-9, the J call TRBJ1-2; TRBD1 might be the D (5 bases). V lost 3 bases and J 7 bases, leaving 18 bases between the germline ends. There are 15 residues in the CDR3. Looked up from germline, CDR1 is SEHNR and CDR2 is FQNEAQ (reference sequence). CDR3 in DNA: TGTGCCAGCAGCTTGGCCCCCGGCAGGGTTCTTGGCTACACCTTC. Protein: CASSLAPGRVLGYTF.

This clone was observed a handful of times. This chain joins TRBV6-5 and TRBJ1-5; 10 bases agree with TRBD1. Germline CDR1 MNHEY, CDR2 SVGAGI. The J segment lost 1 base and the V segment lost 4 bases, leaving 1 base of the junction unmatched. The CDR3 is 15 residues long. CDR3 nucleotides: TGTGCCAGCAGTTTGACAGGGGGCAGCAATCAGCCCCAGCATTTT. The encoded protein is CASSLTGGSNQPQHF.

The chain recombines TRBV6-5 with TRBJ1-2; weak D call: TRBD1 (6 bases). The CDR3 has 14 residues. Germline V gene data show CDR1 as MNHEY and CDR2 as SVGAGI. V was pared by 5 bases and J by 0 bases, with 10 bases between. In nucleotides, the CDR3 is TGTGCCAGCAGTACACGACAGGCTAACTATGGCTACACCTTC. The encoded protein is CASSTRQANYGYTF.

The genes are TRBV6-5 and TRBJ2-7; 8 nucleotides match TRBD2. Germline loops: CDR1 MNHEY, CDR2 SVGAGI. The CDR3 is 15 residues long. Losses at the gene ends were 0 bases for V and 0 bases for J; bases not matched to a gene: 1. The CDR3 loop is CASSYSAGGSYEQYF. CDR3 DNA: TGTGCCAGCAGTTACTCCGCGGGAGGCTCCTACGAGCAGTACTTC.

CDR3 region: CASSPDAGRIGNTIYF. In nucleotides, the CDR3 is TGTGCCAGCAGCCCCGATGCGGGCAGGATTGGAAACACCATATATTTT. V usage is TRBV4-2 and J usage is TRBJ1-3, with D unresolved. The CDR3 covers 16 residues. Germline V CDR1 and CDR2: LGHNA, YNFKEQ. The ends were cut back, 4 bases at V and 3 bases at J, with 16 bases in the middle.

This chain uses TRBV21-1 with TRBJ1-1; the table calls TRBD1, which could not be checked here. TRBV21-1 is marked as a pseudogene. The CDR3 contains 14 residues. The CDR3, as DNA: TGTGCCAGCAGCAAAGCGGGCACCAACACTGAAGCTTTCTTT. It is translated as CASSKAGTNTEAFF.

This rearrangement joins TRBV15 to TRBJ1-1; TRBD1 agrees at 7 bases. The CDR3 covers 15 residues. Germline V gives CDR1 LNHNV, CDR2 YYDKDF (reference sequence). Trimming cost V 5 bases and J 6 bases; bases outside gene matches: 12. Here the CDR3 DNA reads TGTGCCACCAGCCGGAGACAGGGTCCTTGGGCTGAAGCTTTCTTT. This sequence encodes CATSRRQGPWAEAFF.

This chain uses TRBV5-4 with TRBJ2-7, with D possibly matching TRBD2 (7 bases). Germline CDR1 reads SGHNT; CDR2 reads YYREEE (reference sequence). Deletions cut 6 bases from V and 3 bases from J, with 16 bases between. The CDR3 has 14 residues. The CDR3 sequence: CASTSGGRYYEQYF. As DNA, the CDR3 is TGTGCCAGCACCTCCGGGGGGCGTTACTACGAGCAGTACTTC.

This clone came up once. The J gene is TRBJ1-5, the V gene TRBV7-8; unclear D gene. Trimming took off 3 bases at V and 4 bases at J, with 22 bases between the two ends. Germline CDR1 and CDR2: SGHVS and FQNEAQ. The CDR3 has 18 residues. The CDR3: CASSFYRLTGNANQPQHF. In DNA, the CDR3 is TGTGCCAGCAGCTTTTATCGACTGACCGGTAACGCGAATCAGCCCCAGCATTTT. Using reference TRBV7-8 and TRBJ1-5 for the parts outside the CDR3, the full variable domain is GAGVSQSPRYKVAKRGQDVALRCDPISGHVSLFWYQQALGQGPEFLTYFQNEAQLDKSGLPSDRFFAERPEGSVSTLKIQRTQQEDSAVYLCASSFYRLTGNANQPQHFGDGTRLSIL.

The rearrangement joins TRBV19 to TRBJ2-1, with 7 bases aligning to TRBD1. Germline V gives CDR1 LNHDA, CDR2 SQIVND (reference sequence). CDR3 length: 13 amino acids. The V and J ends lost 7 bases and 11 bases, in that order; junction bases with no gene match: 11. Here the CDR3 reads CASTGTENWQQFF. The CDR3 region has the DNA TGTGCCAGTACCGGGACAGAAAATTGGCAGCAGTTCTTC. The full variable domain, rest sourced from reference TRBV19 and TRBJ2-1, is DGGITQSPKYLFRKEGQNVTLSCEQNLNHDAMYWYRQDPGQGLRLIYYSQIVNDFQKGDIAEGYSVSREKKESFPLTVTSAQKNPTAFYLCASTGTENWQQFFGPGTRLTVL.

This clone was counted between two and nine times. CDR3 protein: CATSRQLANTGELFF. The CDR3 nucleotides are TGTGCCACCAGCAGACAGCTAGCGAACACCGGGGAGCTGTTTTTT. The chain links TRBV15 to TRBJ2-2; D remains ambiguous. CDR1 is LNHNV and CDR2 is YYDKDF in the germline V gene (reference sequence). The CDR3 has 15 residues. The V end was cut by 2 bases, the J end by 0 bases, with 7 bases between.

This clone was observed many times. The genes are TRBV11-3 and TRBJ2-7, with D unresolved. V lost 5 bases to trimming and J lost 2 bases, with 19 bases between them. The germline V gene encodes CDR1 SGHNT and CDR2 YENEEA. This CDR3 region has 16 residues. The CDR3 protein is CASSHDPLRSPYEQYF. CDR3 nucleotides: TGTGCCAGCAGCCACGACCCACTCCGGAGTCCCTACGAGCAGTACTTC. The full variable domain, in which reference TRBV11-3 and TRBJ2-7 provide the parts outside the CDR3, is EAGVVQSPRYKIIEKKQPVAFWCNPISGHNTLYWYLQNLGQGPELLIRYENEEAVDDSQLPKDRFSAERLKGVDSTLKIQPAELGDSAVYLCASSHDPLRSPYEQYFGPGTRLTVT.

The chain couples TRBV5-8 to TRBJ1-2, with D hard to call. The CDR3 runs 12 residues. The V end lost 4 bases, the J end lost 4 bases, and 8 bases lay between the germline ends. CDR1 and CDR2 (germline): SGHTS, YDEGEE. DNA of the CDR3: TGTGCCAGCAGCCCAACCGGCTATGGCTACACCTTC. It translates to CASSPTGYGYTF.

This clone was detected only once. The chain is built from TRBV10-3 and TRBJ1-2; TRBD1 agrees at 11 bases. This CDR3 region has 13 residues. Germline CDR1 and CDR2: ENHRY and SYGVKD. With 3 bases clipped from V and 7 bases from J, the junction kept 1 base outside the gene matches. The CDR3 protein is CAISDGTGGGYTF. In nucleotides, the CDR3 is TGTGCCATCAGTGACGGGACAGGGGGTGGCTACACCTTC.

The J gene is TRBJ1-1, the V gene TRBV19; D gene unclear. CDR3 length: 16 residues. Germline lookup yields CDR1 LNHDA and CDR2 SQIVND (reference sequence). Trimming cost V 3 bases and J 1 base, with 15 bases left between them. The CDR3 region is CASSISVYLSNTEAFF. CDR3 DNA: TGTGCCAGTAGTATTTCGGTCTACCTTTCGAACACTGAAGCTTTCTTT. Using reference TRBV19 and TRBJ1-1 for the parts outside the CDR3, the full variable domain is DGGITQSPKYLFRKEGQNVTLSCEQNLNHDAMYWYRQDPGQGLRLIYYSQIVNDFQKGDIAEGYSVSREKKESFPLTVTSAQKNPTAFYLCASSISVYLSNTEAFFGQGTRLTVV.

The V gene is TRBV5-1, the J gene TRBJ1-1, with 10 bases fitting TRBD1. With 0 bases clipped from V and 8 bases from J, the junction kept 7 bases outside the gene matches. The CDR3 has 15 residues. Looked up from germline, CDR1 is SGHRS and CDR2 is YFSETQ. Here the CDR3 reads CASSLGGQGVTEAFF. In nucleotides, the CDR3 is TGCGCCAGCAGCTTGGGCGGACAGGGGGTGACCGAAGCTTTCTTT.

V gene TRBV19 combines with J gene TRBJ2-3, with D maybe TRBD2 (5 bases). This CDR3 region has 14 residues. The V end lost 3 bases, the J end lost 4 bases, and 11 bases lay between the germline ends. CDR1 and CDR2 (germline): LNHDA, SQIVND (reference sequence). The CDR3 DNA follows: TGTGCCAGTAGTATGAGGGAACTCGCAGATACGCAGTATTTT. Protein sequence: CASSMRELADTQYF. Combining the CDR3 with reference TRBV19 and TRBJ2-3 gives the whole variable domain DGGITQSPKYLFRKEGQNVTLSCEQNLNHDAMYWYRQDPGQGLRLIYYSQIVNDFQKGDIAEGYSVSREKKESFPLTVTSAQKNPTAFYLCASSMRELADTQYFGPGTRLTVL.

This clone was counted only a few times. The chain joins TRBV5-6 to TRBJ1-6; 9 positions match TRBD1. V lost 0 bases, J lost 10 bases, and 2 bases stayed unmatched. CDR1 and CDR2 from the germline V gene are SGHDT and YYEEEE. This CDR3 spans 14 amino acids. CDR3 nucleotide sequence: TGTGCCAGCAGCTTGGGGACAGGGGTCTCACCCCTCCACTTT. Translation gives CASSLGTGVSPLHF.

This chain links TRBV19 with TRBJ1-1; D might be TRBD1 (6 bases). The V and J ends lost 7 bases and 2 bases respectively, with 17 bases between them. Germline lookup yields CDR1 LNHDA and CDR2 SQIVND (reference sequence). The CDR3 sequence is 15 residues long. The CDR3: CASTTRGGLNTEAFF. The CDR3, as DNA: TGTGCCAGTACCACCAGGGGAGGGTTAAACACTGAAGCTTTCTTT. Looking up the rest from reference TRBV19 and TRBJ1-1 gives the full variable domain: DGGITQSPKYLFRKEGQNVTLSCEQNLNHDAMYWYRQDPGQGLRLIYYSQIVNDFQKGDIAEGYSVSREKKESFPLTVTSAQKNPTAFYLCASTTRGGLNTEAFFGQGTRLTVV.

CDR3 in amino acids: CASSDGTLSNQPQHF. CDR3 DNA sequence: TGTGCCAGCAGCGACGGGACTCTTAGCAATCAGCCCCAGCATTTT. This chain joins TRBV7-9 and TRBJ1-5; D might be TRBD1 (5 bases). The CDR3 runs to 15 residues. Germline V gene sequence: CDR1 SEHNR, CDR2 FQNEAQ (reference sequence). V lost 5 bases to trimming and J lost 0 bases, with 11 bases between them.

CDR3 residues: CASSSGRGHNEQFF. CDR3 sequence (DNA): TGTGCCAGCAGCTCCGGGCGGGGCCACAATGAGCAGTTCTTC. The chain is built from TRBV7-9 and TRBJ2-1; maybe TRBD2 (6 bases). The CDR3 length is 14 residues. The germline V gene has CDR1 SEHNR and CDR2 FQNEAQ (reference sequence). Trimming shortened V by 4 bases and J by 5 bases, and 12 bases separated the two germline ends.